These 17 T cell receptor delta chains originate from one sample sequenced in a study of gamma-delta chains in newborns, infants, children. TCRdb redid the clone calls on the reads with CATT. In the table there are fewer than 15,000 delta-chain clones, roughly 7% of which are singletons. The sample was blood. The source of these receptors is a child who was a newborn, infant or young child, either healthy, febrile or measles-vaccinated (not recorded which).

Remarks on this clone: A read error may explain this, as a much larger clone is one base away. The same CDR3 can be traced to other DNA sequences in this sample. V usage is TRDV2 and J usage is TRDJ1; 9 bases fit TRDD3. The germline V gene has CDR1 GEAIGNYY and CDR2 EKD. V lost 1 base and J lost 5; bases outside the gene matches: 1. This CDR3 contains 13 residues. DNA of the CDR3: TGTGCCTGTGACACTTGGGGGATAGATAAACTCATCTTT. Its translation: CACDTWGIDKLIF.

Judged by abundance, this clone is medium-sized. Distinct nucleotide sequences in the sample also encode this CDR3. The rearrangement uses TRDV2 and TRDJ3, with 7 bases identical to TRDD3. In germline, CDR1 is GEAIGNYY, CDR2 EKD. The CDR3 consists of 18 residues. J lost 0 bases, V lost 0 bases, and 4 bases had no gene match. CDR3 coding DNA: TGTGCCTGTGACACCGGGTGGGGGAGCTCCTGGGACACCCGACAGATGTTTTTC. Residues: CACDTGWGSSWDTRQMFF.

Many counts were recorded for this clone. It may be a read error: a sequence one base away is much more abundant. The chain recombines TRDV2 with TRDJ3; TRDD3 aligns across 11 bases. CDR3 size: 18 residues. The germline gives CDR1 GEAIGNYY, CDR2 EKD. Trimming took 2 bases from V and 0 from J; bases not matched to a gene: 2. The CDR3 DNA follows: TGTGCCTGTGACATACTGGGGGATATCTCCTGGGACACCCGACAGATGTTTTTC. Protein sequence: CACDILGDISWDTRQMFF.

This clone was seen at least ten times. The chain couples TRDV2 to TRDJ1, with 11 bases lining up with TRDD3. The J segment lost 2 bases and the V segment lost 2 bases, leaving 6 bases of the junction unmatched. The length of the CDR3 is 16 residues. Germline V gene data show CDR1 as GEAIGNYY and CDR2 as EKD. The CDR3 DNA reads TGTGCCTGTGACATACTGGGGGATAAAGAAACCGATAAACTCATCTTT. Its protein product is CACDILGDKETDKLIF.

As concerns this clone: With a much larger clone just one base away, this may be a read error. CDR3 coding DNA: TGTGCCTGTGACAGACTGGGGAGAGAAAAACTCATCTTT. This sequence encodes CACDRLGREKLIF. The chain couples TRDV2 to TRDJ1, with 7 nucleotides matching TRDD3. Per the germline V gene, CDR1 is GEAIGNYY and CDR2 is EKD. With 2 bases clipped from V and 8 bases from J, the junction kept 7 bases outside the gene matches. The CDR3 contains 13 residues.

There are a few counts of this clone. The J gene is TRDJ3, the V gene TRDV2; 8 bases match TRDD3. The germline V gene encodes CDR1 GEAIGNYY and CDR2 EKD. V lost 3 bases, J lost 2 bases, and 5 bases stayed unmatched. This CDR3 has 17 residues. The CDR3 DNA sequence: TGTGCCTGTGACTTACTGGGGGCTGCCTGGGACACCCGACAGATGTTTTTC. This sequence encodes CACDLLGAAWDTRQMFF.

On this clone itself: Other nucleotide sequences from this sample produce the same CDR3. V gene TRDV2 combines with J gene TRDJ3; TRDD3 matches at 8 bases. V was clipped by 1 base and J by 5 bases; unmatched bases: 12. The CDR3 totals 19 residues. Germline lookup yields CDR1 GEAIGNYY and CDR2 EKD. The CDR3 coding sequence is TGTGCCTGTGACACTGTACTGGGGGCTCTACCTCGGGACACCCGACAGATGTTTTTC. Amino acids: CACDTVLGALPRDTRQMFF.

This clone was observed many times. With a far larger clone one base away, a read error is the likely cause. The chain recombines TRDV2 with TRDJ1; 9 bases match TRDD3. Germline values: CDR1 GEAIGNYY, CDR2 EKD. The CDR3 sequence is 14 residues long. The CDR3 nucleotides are TGTGCCTGTGACGTACTGGGGGACACCGATAAACCCATCTTT. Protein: CACDVLGDTDKPIF.

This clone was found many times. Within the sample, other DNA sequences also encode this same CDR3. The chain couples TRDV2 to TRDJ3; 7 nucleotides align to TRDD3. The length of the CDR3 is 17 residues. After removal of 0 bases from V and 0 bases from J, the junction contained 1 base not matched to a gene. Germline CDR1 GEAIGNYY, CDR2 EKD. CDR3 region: CACDTLGGSWDTRQMFF. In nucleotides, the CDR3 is TGTGCCTGTGACACCCTGGGGGGCTCCTGGGACACCCGACAGATGTTTTTC.

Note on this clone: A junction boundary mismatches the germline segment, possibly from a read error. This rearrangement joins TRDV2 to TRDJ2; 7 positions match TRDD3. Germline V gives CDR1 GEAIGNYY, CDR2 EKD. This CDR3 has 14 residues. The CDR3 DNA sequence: TGTGCCTGTGACCGACTGAGGGATACAGCGCAACTCTTCTTT. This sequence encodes CACDRLRDTAQLFF.

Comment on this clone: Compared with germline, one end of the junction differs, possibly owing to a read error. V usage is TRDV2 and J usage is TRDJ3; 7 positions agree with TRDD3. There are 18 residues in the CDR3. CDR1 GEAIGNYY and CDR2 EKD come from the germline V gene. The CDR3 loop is CACDYLGAGSWDTLQMFF. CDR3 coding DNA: TGTGCCTGTGACTATCTGGGGGCCGGCTCCTGGGACACCCTACAGATGTTTTTC.

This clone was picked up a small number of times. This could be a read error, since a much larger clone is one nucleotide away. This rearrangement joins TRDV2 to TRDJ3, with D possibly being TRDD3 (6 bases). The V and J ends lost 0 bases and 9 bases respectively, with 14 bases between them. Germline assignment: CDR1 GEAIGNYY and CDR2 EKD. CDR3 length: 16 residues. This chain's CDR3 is CACDTVDTRGTRQMFF. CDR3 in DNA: TGTGCCTGTGACACCGTGGATACTCGGGGCACCCGACAGATGTTTTTC.

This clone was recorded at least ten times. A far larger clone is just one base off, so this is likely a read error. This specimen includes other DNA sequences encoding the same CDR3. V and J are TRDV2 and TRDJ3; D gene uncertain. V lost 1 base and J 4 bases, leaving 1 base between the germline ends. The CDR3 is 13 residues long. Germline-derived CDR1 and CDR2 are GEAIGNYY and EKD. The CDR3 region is CACDTWDTRQMFF. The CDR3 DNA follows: TGTGCCTGTGACACTTGGGACACCCGACAGATGTTTTTC.

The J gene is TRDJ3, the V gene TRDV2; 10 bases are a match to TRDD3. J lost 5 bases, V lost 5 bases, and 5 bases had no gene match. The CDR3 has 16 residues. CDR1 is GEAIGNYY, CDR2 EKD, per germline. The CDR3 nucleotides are TGTGCCTGTGCTGGGGGATATTTTGGGGACACCCGACAGATGTTTTTC. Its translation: CACAGGYFGDTRQMFF.

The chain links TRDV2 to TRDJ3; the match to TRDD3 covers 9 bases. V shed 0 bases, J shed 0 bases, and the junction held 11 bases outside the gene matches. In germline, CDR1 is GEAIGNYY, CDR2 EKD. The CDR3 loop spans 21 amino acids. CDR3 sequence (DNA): TGTGCCTGTGACACCCTCCCCGTACTGGGGGAGAACTCCTGGGACACCCGACAGATGTTTTTC. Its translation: CACDTLPVLGENSWDTRQMFF.

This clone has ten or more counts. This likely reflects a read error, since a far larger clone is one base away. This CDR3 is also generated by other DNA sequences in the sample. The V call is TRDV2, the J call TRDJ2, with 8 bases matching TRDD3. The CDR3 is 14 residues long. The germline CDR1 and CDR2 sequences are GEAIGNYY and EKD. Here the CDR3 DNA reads TGTGCCTGTGACACCTGGGGGATGACAGCACAACTCTTCTTC. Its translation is CACDTWGMTAQLFF.

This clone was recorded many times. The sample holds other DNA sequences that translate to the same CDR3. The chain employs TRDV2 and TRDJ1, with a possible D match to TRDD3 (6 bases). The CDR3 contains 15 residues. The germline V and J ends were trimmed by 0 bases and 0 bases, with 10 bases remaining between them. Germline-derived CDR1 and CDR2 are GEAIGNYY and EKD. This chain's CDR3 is CACDTVGGYTDKLIF. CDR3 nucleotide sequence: TGTGCCTGTGACACCGTTGGGGGGTACACCGATAAACTCATCTTT.